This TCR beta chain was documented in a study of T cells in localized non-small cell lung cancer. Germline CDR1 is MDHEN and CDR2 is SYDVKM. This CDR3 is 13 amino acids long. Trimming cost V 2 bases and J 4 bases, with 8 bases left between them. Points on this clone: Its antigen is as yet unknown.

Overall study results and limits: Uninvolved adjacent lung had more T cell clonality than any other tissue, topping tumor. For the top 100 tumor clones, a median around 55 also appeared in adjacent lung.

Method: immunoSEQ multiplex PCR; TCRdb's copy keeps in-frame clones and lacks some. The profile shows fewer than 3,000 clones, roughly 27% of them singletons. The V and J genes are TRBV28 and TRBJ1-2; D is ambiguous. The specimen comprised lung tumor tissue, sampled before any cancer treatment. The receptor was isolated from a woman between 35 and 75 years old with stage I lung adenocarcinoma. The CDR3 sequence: CASSLSVLYGYTF. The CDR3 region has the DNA TGTGCCAGCAGTTTAAGCGTTCTCTATGGCTACACCTTC.